The T cell receptor (beta chain) described here comes from a study of OX40 agonist ivuxolimab in advanced cancers. Regarding this clone: Other DNA sequences in this sample translate to the same CDR3.

Germline V gene sequence: CDR1 SNHLY, CDR2 FYNNEI. This CDR3 contains 13 residues. Trimming stripped 2 bases from V and 5 bases from J, with 9 bases between. Sequencing used immunoSEQ multiplex PCR; TCRdb keeps in-frame clones, though not all of them. The table includes more than 80,000 clones, 87% detected once. The rearrangement uses TRBV2 and TRBJ1-1; D is unclear. The sample consisted of CD4+ or CD8+ T cells sorted from blood, taken in a trial of the OX40 agonist ivuxolimab. This receptor was identified in an adult with an advanced solid tumor such as melanoma, head and neck, liver or kidney cancer. The chain's CDR3 is CASSEYRGTEAFF. The CDR3 DNA sequence: TGTGCCAGCAGTGAATATCGGGGTACTGAAGCTTTCTTT.